Listed here are 13 T cell receptor beta chains from one sample, sequenced in a study of PD-1 blockade in classical Hodgkin lymphoma. This table comes from immunoSEQ multiplex PCR, and its TCRdb copy is limited to in-frame clones, with some not included. The table records about 22,000 clones, less than 75% of them present only once. Time point reported: cycle 4 day 1 (C4D1), after 6 weeks of nivolumab. Each patient's relapse followed autologous stem cell transplantation, and brentuximab vedotin exposure varied. Investigators isolated CD4+ T cells from thawed PBMCs through magnetic negative selection. Sequencing was performed on CD4+ T cells from blood, taken before the fourth cycle of nivolumab. The receptors were sampled from a human donor with classical Hodgkin lymphoma.

The genes are TRBV28 and TRBJ1-3; D possibly corresponds to TRBD1 (5 bases). Germline V gives CDR1 MDHEN, CDR2 SYDVKM. V lost 3 bases and J lost 0, with 9 bases in between. The length of the CDR3 is 15 residues. The CDR3, as DNA: TGTGCCAGCAGTTTTGGGGGATCCTCTGGAAACACCATATATTTT. Translating it yields CASSFGGSSGNTIYF.

V is TRBV9 and J is TRBJ2-2, with D tentatively TRBD2 (5 bases). The germline CDR1 and CDR2 sequences are SGDLS and YYNGEE. This CDR3 comprises 16 residues. The V and J ends lost 0 bases and 6 bases respectively, with 15 bases between them. CDR3 amino acids: CASSVGSLRVAGELFF. CDR3 DNA: TGTGCCAGCAGCGTAGGCTCTCTGAGGGTGGCCGGGGAGCTGTTTTTT.

V gene TRBV5-4 combines with J gene TRBJ2-3; D ambiguous. CDR3 size: 14 residues. In germline, CDR1 is SGHNT, CDR2 YYREEE (reference sequence). V shed 4 bases and J shed 6 bases, with 15 bases lying between them. The CDR3 coding sequence is TGTGCCAGCAGCGCCTTCGGCACAAGTGATACGCAGTATTTT. It encodes CASSAFGTSDTQYF.

This clone was seen a few times. V usage is TRBV18 and J usage is TRBJ1-2; D gene unclear. Germline CDR1 KGHSH, CDR2 LQKENI. V gave up 1 base and J gave up 3 bases, with 6 bases separating them. The CDR3 is 13 amino acids. CDR3 nucleotide sequence: TGTGCCAGCTCACCACAGAGGGACTATGGCTACACCTTC. It encodes CASSPQRDYGYTF.

This chain connects TRBV19 to TRBJ2-1; TRBD2 matches 7 bases. This CDR3 comprises 14 residues. In germline, CDR1 is LNHDA, CDR2 SQIVND (reference sequence). The V gene end was trimmed by 1 base and the J gene end by 9 bases; junction bases not matched to a gene: 6. In nucleotides, the CDR3 is TGTGCCAGTAGTATAGTAGGCGGGGGTGGTGAGCAGTTCTTC. It translates to CASSIVGGGGEQFF.

CDR3 DNA: TGTGCCAGCAGTTACTCGGAGACAGGGGGGGATGCCCAGCATTTT. Translating gives CASSYSETGGDAQHF. V usage is TRBV6-6 and J usage is TRBJ1-5, with 9 bases lining up with TRBD1. Germline V gene sequence: CDR1 MNHNY, CDR2 SVGAGI (reference sequence). The trim removed 0 bases at V and 11 bases at J, leaving 8 bases unmatched. CDR3 size: 15 residues.

This clone was observed a few times. The chain has TRBV18 and TRBJ1-6; 7 nucleotides align to TRBD1. The J segment lost 9 bases and the V segment lost 2 bases, leaving 13 bases of the junction unmatched. The CDR3 loop spans 17 amino acids. Per the germline V gene, CDR1 is KGHSH and CDR2 is LQKENI. The DNA of the CDR3 is TGTGCCAGCTCACCAGACGGGACAGCATCCAGCGGTTCACCCCTCCACTTT. It translates to CASSPDGTASSGSPLHF.

V and J are TRBV4-3 and TRBJ2-7; TRBD1 aligns across 7 bases. The ends lost 1 base at V and 2 bases at J; junction bases unmatched: 2. CDR1 LGHNA and CDR2 YSLEER come from the germline V gene. The CDR3 consists of 14 residues. CDR3 amino acids: CASSQVGGTYEQYF. The CDR3 nucleotides are TGCGCCAGCAGCCAAGTAGGGGGCACCTACGAGCAGTACTTC.

CDR3 loop: CASSPGQGRAVGTQYF. The DNA of the CDR3 is TGTGCCAGCAGCCCCGGACAGGGCCGAGCAGTCGGAACGCAGTATTTT. The chain joins TRBV5-5 to TRBJ2-3; 8 bases align to TRBD1. J gave up 9 bases and V 4 bases, and 16 bases lay outside the gene matches. The germline V gene encodes CDR1 SGHKS and CDR2 YYEKEE (reference sequence). The CDR3 is made up of 16 amino acids.

This chain joins TRBV18 and TRBJ2-3, with D perhaps TRBD1 (5 bases). In germline, CDR1 is KGHSH, CDR2 LQKENI. V was shortened by 2 bases and J by 0 bases, with 9 bases between the two germline ends. CDR3 length: 15 amino acids. The CDR3 spells CASSPRAGSTDTQYF. The CDR3 DNA follows: TGTGCCAGCTCACCAAGGGCAGGGAGCACAGATACGCAGTATTTT.

This clone was seen a handful of times. This chain links TRBV4-2 with TRBJ1-6; TRBD1 matches at 7 bases. The V gene's germline CDR1 is LGHNA and CDR2 YNFKEQ. The CDR3 loop spans 13 amino acids. The V and J ends lost 4 bases and 9 bases, in that order; junction bases with no gene match: 3. Here the CDR3 reads CASSRDRVSPLHF. CDR3 in DNA: TGTGCCAGCAGCCGTGACAGGGTTTCACCCCTCCACTTT.

The chain has TRBV4-1 and TRBJ2-7; TRBD2 matches at 7 bases. The germline CDR1 and CDR2 sequences are MGHRA and YSYEKL. Unmatched junction bases numbered 5, after V lost 1 base and J lost 2 bases. The CDR3 is 15 amino acids. Here the CDR3 reads CASSQAPTSTYEQYF. The DNA of the CDR3 is TGCGCCAGCAGCCAAGCCCCGACTAGCACCTACGAGCAGTACTTC.

This sequence joins TRBV7-2 and TRBJ1-5; 9 bases line up with TRBD1. The junction had 9 bases not matched to a gene; V was cut back by 6 bases and J by 3 bases. There are 16 residues in the CDR3. The germline V gene encodes CDR1 SGHTA and CDR2 FQGNSA. The CDR3 loop is CASSLKGTGNNQPQHF. Written as DNA, the CDR3 is TGTGCCAGCAGTCTAAAAGGGACAGGGAACAATCAGCCCCAGCATTTT.